The 31 T cell receptor beta chains in this list originate from one sample, sequenced in a study of tumor and adjacent non-tumor tissue in lung cancer. This sample's RNA came from whole unsorted tissue. TCRbeta libraries were built with three rounds of nested PCR, modified from ARM-PCR. TCRdb reprocessed the multiplex PCR reads via MiXCR and lists one record per CDR3 protein. The repertoire holds tens of thousands of distinct CDR3 sequences, with roughly two thirds as singletons. The sequenced material came from lung tumor tissue. The receptors shown here come from a woman aged 40-49 years with non-small cell lung cancer.

This clonotype was observed once. Since no conserved phenylalanine or tryptophan closes the CDR3, a read error is the likely cause. CDR3 DNA sequence: TGTGCCGGCAGCCTAGCCACCGGGGTAGGGGAGATCCAGTACTTG. Translation: CAGSLATGVGEIQYL. The rearrangement joins TRBV11-2 to TRBJ2-5; D tentatively fits TRBD1 or TRBD2 (5 bases each). CDR3 length: 15 residues. Germline CDR1 is SGHAT and CDR2 is FQNNGV.

This clonotype was seen only a few times. Just one base apart from a much larger clone, this may be a read error. The rearrangement joins TRBV7-9 to TRBJ2-2; maybe TRBD2 (6 bases). CDR3 length: 15 residues. Germline lookup yields CDR1 SEHNR and CDR2 FQNEAQ (reference sequence). For the CDR3, the DNA is TGTGCCAGCAGCCAAGGTGGGACTGGCACCGGGGAGCTGTTATTT. Its translation is CASSQGGTGTGELLF.

This clonotype was seen ten or more times. V gene TRBV20-1 combines with J gene TRBJ1-2, with unresolved D. The CDR3 consists of 13 residues. V was shortened by 3 bases and J by 5 bases, with 13 bases between the two germline ends. Germline V gives CDR1 DFQATT, CDR2 SNEGSKA (reference sequence). The CDR3 nucleotides are TGCAGTGCTAGTGGGATAAACCATTATGGCTACACCTTC. It translates to CSASGINHYGYTF.

The chain recombines TRBV5-6 with TRBJ2-7; D possibly matches TRBD1 or TRBD2 (6 bases each). The CDR3 totals 16 residues. Between the trimmed V and J ends, which lost 1 base and 4 bases, there was a span of 18 bases. CDR1 and CDR2 (germline): SGHDT, YYEEEE. The DNA of the CDR3 is TGTGCCAGCAGCTTGACGGGGGCCCAACAAGTATACGAGCAGTACTTC. It is translated as CASSLTGAQQVYEQYF.

The chain is built from TRBV15 and TRBJ2-1; no firm D call. The germline V gene encodes CDR1 LNHNV and CDR2 YYDKDF (reference sequence). The CDR3 has 13 residues. Trimming left V 0 bases short and J 8 bases short, with 8 bases between. The CDR3, as DNA: TGTGCCACCAGCAGAGAACGGACGGATGAGCAGTTCTTC. Amino acid sequence: CATSRERTDEQFF. Full variable domain (missing parts from reference TRBV15 and TRBJ2-1): DAMVIQNPRYQVTQFGKPVTLSCSQTLNHNVMYWYQQKSSQAPKLLFHYYDKDFNNEADTPDNFQSRRPNTSFCFLDIRSPGLGDTAMYLCATSRERTDEQFFGPGTRLTVL.

Worth noting for this clonotype: An end of the junction does not agree with germline; a read error may underlie this. The chain joins TRBV7-9 to TRBJ2-7; 7 bases are shared with TRBD2. The CDR3 contains 14 residues. Germline V gene data show CDR1 as SEHNR and CDR2 as FQNEAQ (reference sequence). CDR3 nucleotide sequence: TGTGCCAACAGCGGGGCAGGTATAACATACGAGCAGTACTTC. Amino acid sequence: CANSGAGITYEQYF. The full variable domain, with the rest looked up from reference TRBV7-9 and TRBJ2-7, is DTGVSQNPRHKITKRGQNVTFRCDPISEHNRLYWYRQTLGQGPEFLTYFQNEAQLEKSRLLSDRFSAERPKGSFSTLEIQRTEQGDSAMYLCANSGAGITYEQYFGPGTRLTVT.

Comment on this clonotype: Since a much larger clone is just one base distant, this may be a read error. The rearrangement links TRBV20-1 to TRBJ2-5; 10 nucleotides line up with TRBD2. The CDR3 covers 17 residues. The germline V gene encodes CDR1 DFQATT and CDR2 SNEGSKA (reference sequence). Here the CDR3 reads CSAEPGTSVSYQETKYF. In DNA, the CDR3 is TGCAGTGCGGAACCCGGGACTAGCGTTTCGTACCAAGAGACCAAGTACTTC.

This clonotype was recorded once. One junction end does not reproduce the germline sequence, and a read error may be involved. CDR3: CASSFEVQGDPEAFF. CDR3 sequence (DNA): TGTGCCAGCAGCTTTGAAGTACAGGGGGACCCTGAAGCCTTCTTT. This chain joins TRBV5-6 and TRBJ1-1; 8 bases map to TRBD1. The CDR3 sequence is 15 residues long. The germline V gene has CDR1 SGHDT and CDR2 YYEEEE.

With respect to this clonotype: Being one base from a much bigger clone, this may be a read error. The chain has TRBV7-9 and TRBJ2-2; no clear D gene. The germline V gene has CDR1 SEHNR and CDR2 FQNEAQ (reference sequence). This CDR3 has 14 amino acids. The CDR3 bases are TGTGCCAGCAGCTCCAACACGAACATCGGGGAGCTGTTTTTT. Translation: CASSSNTNIGELFF.

On this clonotype itself: The junction shows a germline mismatch at one end, possibly a read error. The chain employs TRBV6-5 and TRBJ2-6; 7 positions match TRBD1. CDR1 MNHEY and CDR2 SVGAGI come from the germline V gene. The CDR3 spans 17 residues. CDR3 sequence (DNA): TGTGCCAGTAGCAGACAGGGAAGCTACTCTGGGGCCAACGTCCTGATTTTC. It specifies CASSRQGSYSGANVLIF.

The rearrangement joins TRBV11-2 to TRBJ2-4, with 10 bases lining up with TRBD2. V lost 9 bases, J lost 11 bases, and 19 bases stayed unmatched. This CDR3 is built from 16 residues. CDR1 is SGHAT and CDR2 is FQNNGV in the germline V gene. In nucleotides, the CDR3 is TGTGCCAGTAGCCCGGGGATTAGCGGGGGGAAGGGCTTTCAGTACTTC. Its translation: CASSPGISGGKGFQYF.

The chain links TRBV29-1 to TRBJ2-4, with D perhaps given as TRBD1 or TRBD2 (5 bases each). CDR1 and CDR2 from the germline V gene are SQVTM and ANQGSEA. V lost 5 bases to trimming and J lost 4 bases, with 15 bases between them. The length of the CDR3 is 14 residues. The CDR3 protein is CSVPPQRGKNIQYF. CDR3 bases: TGCAGCGTTCCCCCGCAGAGGGGTAAAAACATTCAGTACTTC.

In its sample, this clonotype was seen a few times. At one end the junction does not follow the germline gene, possibly because of a read error. The V and J genes are TRBV20-1 and TRBJ1-5, with D uncertain. Germline V gene sequence: CDR1 DFQATT, CDR2 SNEGSKA (reference sequence). This CDR3 is built from 15 residues. This CDR3 is CGARVGGARNQPQHF. The CDR3 coding sequence is TGCGGTGCTAGAGTTGGCGGTGCGAGGAATCAGCCCCAGCATTTT.

With regard to this clonotype: Compared with germline, one end of the junction differs, possibly owing to a read error. The rearrangement links TRBV11-1 to TRBJ2-7; 7 bases align to TRBD1. The CDR3 extends over 14 amino acids. The germline CDR1 and CDR2 sequences are SGHAT and FQDESV (reference sequence). CDR3 in DNA: TGTGCCTGCAGTCGGGGACAGAGTTCCTACGAGCAGTACTTC. Translating gives CACSRGQSSYEQYF.

This clonotype was found a few times. One base away lies a much larger clone, so this may be a sequencing read error. The J gene is TRBJ2-1, the V gene TRBV24-1, with 9 positions matching TRBD1. This CDR3 is built from 14 residues. Germline CDR1 and CDR2: KGHDR and SFDVKD. The CDR3 loop is CTTSALDRGNEQFF. CDR3 coding DNA: TGTACCACCAGTGCTCTGGACAGGGGCAATGAGCAGTTCTTC.

There are many counts of this clonotype. The gene calls are TRBV28 and TRBJ1-5; D may be TRBD1 (6 bases). The CDR3 extends over 15 amino acids. Germline V lookup: CDR1 MDHEN, CDR2 SYDVKM. With 6 bases removed from V and 7 bases from J, the gap between germline ends came to 19 bases. In nucleotides, the CDR3 is TGTGCCAGCAGCCTACTGGGCGGGGGCTGGCAGCCCCAGCATTTT. Residues: CASSLLGGGWQPQHF.

A note on this clonotype: A read error may produce the germline difference seen at one junction end. This chain connects TRBV6-2 or TRBV6-3 to TRBJ2-6; TRBD2 agrees at 9 bases. The CDR3 consists of 19 residues. CDR1 and CDR2 from the germline V gene are MNHEY and SVGEGT. The CDR3 loop is CASSGGAPRFPSGANVMTF. The CDR3, as DNA: TGTGCCAGTAGCGGGGGCGCACCCCGTTTCCCCTCTGGGGCCAACGTCATGACTTTC.

The V and J genes are TRBV5-1 and TRBJ2-7; D not certain. Germline V gene lookup returns CDR1 SGHRS and CDR2 YFSETQ. The CDR3 runs 13 residues. The V end lost 2 bases, the J end lost 8 bases, and 14 bases lay between the germline ends. The CDR3 sequence is CASSFFVSEKQYF. Here the CDR3 DNA reads TGCGCCAGCAGCTTTTTTGTCTCGGAGAAGCAGTACTTC.

Comments on this clonotype: It may be a read error: a sequence one base away is much more abundant. V usage is TRBV11-2 and J usage is TRBJ2-3; TRBD2 matches at 9 bases. This CDR3 contains 17 residues. The germline gives CDR1 SGHAT, CDR2 FQNNGV. The CDR3 is CASSFSPAGGSTDTQCF. The DNA of the CDR3 is TGTGCCAGCAGCTTTTCACCAGCGGGGGGCTCCACAGATACGCAGTGTTTT.

V is TRBV5-1 and J is TRBJ2-1; no clear D. Deletions cut 5 bases from V and 0 bases from J, with 12 bases between. Germline V lookup: CDR1 SGHRS, CDR2 YFSETQ. This CDR3 is 15 amino acids long. The CDR3 region has the DNA TGCGCCAGCAGGTCCGAATCTTACTCCTACAATGAGCAGTTCTTC. Encoded protein: CASRSESYSYNEQFF.

Concerning this clonotype: Lacking the conserved final phenylalanine or tryptophan, this CDR3 likely reflects a read error. This sequence joins TRBV11-3 and TRBJ2-1; D gene uncertain. Germline CDR1 is SGHNT and CDR2 is YENEEA. The CDR3 covers 12 residues. In DNA, the CDR3 is TGTGCCAGCAACTTAGGTTTTGGCGAGCAGTTCCTC. Amino acids: CASNLGFGEQFL.

Notes on this clonotype: The junction shows a germline mismatch at one end, possibly a read error. The rearrangement uses TRBV11-2 and TRBJ1-4; D is perhaps TRBD1 (6 bases). The V gene's germline CDR1 is SGHAT and CDR2 FQNNGV. The CDR3 totals 12 residues. CDR3 loop: CASTQGGFKTVF. In DNA form, the CDR3 reads TGTGCCAGTACCCAAGGGGGGTTTAAAACTGTTTTT. The variable domain in full, with the rest retrieved from reference TRBV11-2 and TRBJ1-4, is EAGVAQSPRYKIIEKRQSVAFWCNPISGHATLYWYQQILGQGPKLLIQFQNNGVVDDSQLPKDRFSAERLKGVDSTLKIQPAKLEDSAVYLCASTQGGFKTVFGSGTQLSVL.

Notes on this clonotype: The missing conserved phenylalanine or tryptophan at the end of this CDR3 makes a read error likely. The chain uses TRBV6-1 and TRBJ1-1; D gene uncertain. The CDR3 has 12 residues. CDR1 and CDR2 (germline): MNHNS, SASEGT. Deletions cut 6 bases from V and 2 bases from J, with 7 bases between. CDR3 residues: CASSAVNTEAFL. The CDR3, as DNA: TGTGCCAGCAGCGCAGTAAACACTGAAGCTTTCCTT.

There are many counts of this clonotype. CDR3 sequence: CSASPGTSGNQGTGELFF. The CDR3 DNA is TGCAGTGCTAGCCCCGGGACTAGCGGGAATCAGGGCACCGGGGAGCTGTTTTTT. The J gene is TRBJ2-2, the V gene TRBV20-1, with 13 nucleotides matching TRBD2. With V trimmed by 3 bases and J by 4 bases, 11 bases remained unmatched. Looked up from germline, CDR1 is DFQATT and CDR2 is SNEGSKA (reference sequence). This CDR3 has 18 residues.

The count of this clonotype is one. This CDR3 fails to terminate in the conserved phenylalanine or tryptophan, so it likely reflects a read error. The V and J genes are TRBV4-1 and TRBJ2-3; D ambiguous. This CDR3 spans 15 amino acids. The germline V gene encodes CDR1 MGHRA and CDR2 YSYEKL. The CDR3 sequence: CASSPVRSSTDTQYS. CDR3 in DNA: TGCGCCAGTAGCCCCGTCCGGTCAAGCACAGATACGCAGTATTCT.

A single count supports this clonotype. The chain uses TRBV11-2 and TRBJ2-1, with TRBD1 matching over 8 bases. Trimming removed 1 base from V and 9 bases from J; junction bases left unmatched: 11. The CDR3 length is 16 residues. The germline gives CDR1 SGHAT, CDR2 FQNNGV. CDR3 in amino acids: CASSLGTGGALCEQFF. The CDR3 nucleotides are TGTGCCAGCAGCTTAGGCACAGGGGGAGCCCTCTGTGAGCAGTTCTTC.

Concerning this clonotype: This may be a read error: a much more frequent sequence differs by one nucleotide. The chain combines TRBV6-5 with TRBJ1-4; D remains unclear. CDR1 MNHEY and CDR2 SVGAGI come from the germline V gene. CDR3 size: 16 residues. CDR3 nucleotide sequence: TGTGGCAGCAGTTCAACAAGGCTCGGGCCTAATGAAAAACTGTTTTTT. Amino acid sequence: CGSSSTRLGPNEKLFF.

This clonotype was recorded many times. V gene TRBV20-1 combines with J gene TRBJ1-2; D unresolved. Germline V gene data show CDR1 as DFQATT and CDR2 as SNEGSKA (reference sequence). V gave up 5 bases and J gave up 8 bases, with 15 bases separating them. The CDR3 is made up of 12 amino acids. This CDR3 reads CSADQVAKGYTF. DNA for the CDR3: TGCAGTGCTGACCAGGTGGCTAAGGGCTACACCTTC.

On this clonotype: Since a much larger clone is just one base distant, this may be a read error. V is TRBV6-6 and J is TRBJ1-6; D is possibly TRBD1 (5 bases). CDR1 is MNHNY, CDR2 SVGAGI, per germline (reference sequence). This CDR3 comprises 12 residues. The CDR3 spells CVSSQGGSPLHF. CDR3 DNA: TGTGTCAGCAGTCAGGGAGGTTCACCCCTCCACTTT.

A note on this clonotype: The CDR3 carries no conserved terminal phenylalanine or tryptophan, so it likely arises from a read error. The V gene is TRBV24-1, the J gene TRBJ1-5; tentatively, D is TRBD1 (5 bases). The CDR3 is 15 residues long. Deletions cut 3 bases from V and 2 bases from J, with 10 bases between. Per the germline V gene, CDR1 is KGHDR and CDR2 is SFDVKD. CDR3 DNA sequence: TGTGCCACCAGTGATCAGGGTGGAGGCAATCAGCCCCAGCATATT. It encodes CATSDQGGGNQPQHI.

As for this clonotype: A read error may be the cause here, since a much bigger clone is one base away. The genes are TRBV30 and TRBJ2-1; the match to TRBD2 covers 7 bases. Looked up from germline, CDR1 is GTSNPN and CDR2 is SVGIG (reference sequence). The CDR3 is 13 residues long. The CDR3 nucleotides are TGTGCCCGGAGTGTACTAGCGAGACATGAGCAGTTCTTC. Translated, it gives CARSVLARHEQFF.